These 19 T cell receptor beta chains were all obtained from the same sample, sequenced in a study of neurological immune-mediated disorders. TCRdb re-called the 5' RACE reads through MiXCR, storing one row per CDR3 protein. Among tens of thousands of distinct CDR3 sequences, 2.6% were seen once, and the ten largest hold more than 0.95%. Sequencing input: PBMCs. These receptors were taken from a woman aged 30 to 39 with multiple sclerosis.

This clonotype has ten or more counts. This CDR3 is CATSETSHYEQYF. DNA for the CDR3: TGTGCCACCAGTGAAACTAGTCACTACGAGCAGTACTTC. The rearrangement joins TRBV24-1 to TRBJ2-7, with a weak D call TRBD2 (5 bases). Germline V gene sequence: CDR1 KGHDR, CDR2 SFDVKD. V lost 4 bases and J lost 3, with 9 bases in between. The CDR3 loop spans 13 amino acids.

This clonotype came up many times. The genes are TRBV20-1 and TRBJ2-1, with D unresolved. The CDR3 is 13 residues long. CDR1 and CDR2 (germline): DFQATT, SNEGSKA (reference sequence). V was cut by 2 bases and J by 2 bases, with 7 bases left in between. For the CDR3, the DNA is TGCAGTGCTAGACAGGTTACCTACAATGAGCAGTTCTTC. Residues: CSARQVTYNEQFF.

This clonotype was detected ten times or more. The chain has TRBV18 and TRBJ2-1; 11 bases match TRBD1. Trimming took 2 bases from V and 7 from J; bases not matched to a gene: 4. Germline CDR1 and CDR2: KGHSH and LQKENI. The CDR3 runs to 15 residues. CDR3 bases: TGTGCCAGCTCACCATTAGGACAGGGGGCAAATGAGCAGTTCTTC. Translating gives CASSPLGQGANEQFF.

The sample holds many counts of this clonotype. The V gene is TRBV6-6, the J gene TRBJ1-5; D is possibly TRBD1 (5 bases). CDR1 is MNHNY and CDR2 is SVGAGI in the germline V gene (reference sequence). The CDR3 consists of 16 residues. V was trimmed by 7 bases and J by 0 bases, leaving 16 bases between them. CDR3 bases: TGTGCCAGCAAAGGGACGCCGAGAGATAGCAATCAGCCCCAGCATTTT. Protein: CASKGTPRDSNQPQHF.

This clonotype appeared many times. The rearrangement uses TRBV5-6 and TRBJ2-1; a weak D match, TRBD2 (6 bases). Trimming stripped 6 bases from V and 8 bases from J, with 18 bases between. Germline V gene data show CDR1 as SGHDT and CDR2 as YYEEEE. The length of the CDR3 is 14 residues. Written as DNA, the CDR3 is TGTGCCAGCACCGGGGAAGGCGGGATCTATGAGCAGTTCTTC. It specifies CASTGEGGIYEQFF.

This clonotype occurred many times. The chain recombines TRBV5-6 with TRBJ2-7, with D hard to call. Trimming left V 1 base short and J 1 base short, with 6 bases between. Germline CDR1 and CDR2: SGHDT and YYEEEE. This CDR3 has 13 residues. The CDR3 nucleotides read TGTGCCAGCAGCTTGCAGTCTTCCTACGAGCAGTACTTC. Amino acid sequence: CASSLQSSYEQYF.

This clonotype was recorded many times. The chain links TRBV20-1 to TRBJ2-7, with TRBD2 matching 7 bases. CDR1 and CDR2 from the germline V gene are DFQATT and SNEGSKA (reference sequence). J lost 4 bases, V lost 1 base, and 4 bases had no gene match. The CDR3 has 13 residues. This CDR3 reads CSARGRREYEQYF. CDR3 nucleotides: TGCAGTGCTAGAGGGCGGCGGGAGTACGAGCAGTACTTC.

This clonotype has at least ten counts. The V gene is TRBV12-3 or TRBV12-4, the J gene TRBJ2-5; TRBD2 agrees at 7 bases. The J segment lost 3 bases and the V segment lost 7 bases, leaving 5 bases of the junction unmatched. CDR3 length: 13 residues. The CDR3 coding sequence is TGTGCCAGCACCCCCCGGGGGGAAGAGACCCAGTACTTC. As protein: CASTPRGEETQYF.

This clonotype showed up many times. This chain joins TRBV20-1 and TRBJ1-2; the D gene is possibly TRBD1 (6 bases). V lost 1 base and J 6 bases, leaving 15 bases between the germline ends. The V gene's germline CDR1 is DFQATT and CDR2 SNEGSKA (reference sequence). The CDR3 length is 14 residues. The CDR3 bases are TGCAGTGCTAGAGTGGGGGGCAGGGCAGATGGCTACACCTTC. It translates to CSARVGGRADGYTF.

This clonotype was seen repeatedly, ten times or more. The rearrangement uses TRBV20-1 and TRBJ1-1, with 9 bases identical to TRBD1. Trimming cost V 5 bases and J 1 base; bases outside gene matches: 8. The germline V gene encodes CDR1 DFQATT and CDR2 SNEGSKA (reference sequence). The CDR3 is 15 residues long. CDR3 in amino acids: CSAVPGQGKNTEAFF. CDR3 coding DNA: TGCAGTGCTGTACCGGGACAGGGAAAGAACACTGAAGCTTTCTTT.

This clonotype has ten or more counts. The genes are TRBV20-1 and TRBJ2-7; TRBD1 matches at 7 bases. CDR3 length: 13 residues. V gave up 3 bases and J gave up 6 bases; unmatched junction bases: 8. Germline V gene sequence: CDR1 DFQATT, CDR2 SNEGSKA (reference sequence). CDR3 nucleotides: TGCAGTGCTAGCAGACAGGGCCCCGCCGAGCAGTACTTC. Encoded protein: CSASRQGPAEQYF.

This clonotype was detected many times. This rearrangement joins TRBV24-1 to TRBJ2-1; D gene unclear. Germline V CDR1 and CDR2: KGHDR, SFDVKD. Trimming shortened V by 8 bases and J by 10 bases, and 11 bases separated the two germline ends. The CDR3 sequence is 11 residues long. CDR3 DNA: TGTGCCACCACCACCGGGCGGGAGCAGTTCTTC. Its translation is CATTTGREQFF.

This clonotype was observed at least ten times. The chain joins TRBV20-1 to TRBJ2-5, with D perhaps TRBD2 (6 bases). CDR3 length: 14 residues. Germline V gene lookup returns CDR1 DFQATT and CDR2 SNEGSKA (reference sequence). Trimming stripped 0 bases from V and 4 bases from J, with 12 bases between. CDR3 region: CSARDELGGETQYF. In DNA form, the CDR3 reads TGCAGTGCTAGAGATGAGCTCGGGGGAGAGACCCAGTACTTC.

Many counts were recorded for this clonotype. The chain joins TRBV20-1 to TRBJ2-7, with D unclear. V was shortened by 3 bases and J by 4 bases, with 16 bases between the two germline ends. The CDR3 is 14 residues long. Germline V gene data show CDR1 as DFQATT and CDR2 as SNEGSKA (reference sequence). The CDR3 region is CSASPSLPKYEQYF. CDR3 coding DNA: TGCAGTGCTAGTCCCTCCTTACCGAAATACGAGCAGTACTTC.

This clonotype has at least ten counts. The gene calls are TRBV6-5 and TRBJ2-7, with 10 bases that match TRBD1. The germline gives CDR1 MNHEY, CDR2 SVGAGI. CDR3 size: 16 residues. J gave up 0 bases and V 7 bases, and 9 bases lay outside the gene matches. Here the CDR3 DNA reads TGTGCCAGCACCAGGACAGGGGGGACAGGCTCCTACGAGCAGTACTTC. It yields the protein CASTRTGGTGSYEQYF.

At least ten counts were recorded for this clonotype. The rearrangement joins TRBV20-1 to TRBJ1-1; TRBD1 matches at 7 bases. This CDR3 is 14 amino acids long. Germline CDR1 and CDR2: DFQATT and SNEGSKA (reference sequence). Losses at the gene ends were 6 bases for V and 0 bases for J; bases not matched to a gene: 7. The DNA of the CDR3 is TGCAGTGCAACCGGGACAGCAATGAACACTGAAGCTTTCTTT. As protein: CSATGTAMNTEAFF.

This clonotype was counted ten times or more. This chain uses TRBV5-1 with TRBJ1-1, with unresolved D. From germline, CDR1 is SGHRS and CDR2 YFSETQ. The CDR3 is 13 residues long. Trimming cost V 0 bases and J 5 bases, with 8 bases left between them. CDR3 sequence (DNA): TGCGCCAGCAGCTTGGACCGGGGTACTGAAGCTTTCTTT. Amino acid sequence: CASSLDRGTEAFF. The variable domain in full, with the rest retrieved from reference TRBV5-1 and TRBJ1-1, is KAGVTQTPRYLIKTRGQQVTLSCSPISGHRSVSWYQQTPGQGLQFLFEYFSETQRNKGNFPGRFSGRQFSNSRSEMNVSTLELGDSALYLCASSLDRGTEAFFGQGTRLTVV.

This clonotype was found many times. CDR3 sequence reads: CSARTHTGELFF. For the CDR3, the DNA is TGCAGTGCTAGGACCCACACCGGGGAGCTGTTTTTT. The chain carries TRBV20-1 and TRBJ2-2; the D is unclear. The CDR3 spans 12 residues. From germline, CDR1 is DFQATT and CDR2 SNEGSKA (reference sequence). The V and J ends lost 3 bases and 3 bases respectively, with 5 bases between them.

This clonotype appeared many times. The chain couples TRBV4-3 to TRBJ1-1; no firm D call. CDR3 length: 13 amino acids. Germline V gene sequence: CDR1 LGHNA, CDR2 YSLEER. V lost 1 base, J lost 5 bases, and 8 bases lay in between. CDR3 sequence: CASSQVIGTEAFF. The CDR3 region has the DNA TGCGCCAGCAGCCAAGTTATCGGTACTGAAGCTTTCTTT.